The 21 T cell receptor beta chains in this list originate from one sample, sequenced in a study of blood T cell repertoires in COVID-19. Measured with immunoSEQ multiplex PCR; TCRdb has only the in-frame clones, and not every one. The data show about 110,000 clones, approximately 80% seen once. Sequencing was carried out using peripheral blood. The origin of the receptors is a woman aged 55-69 years with acute or convalescent COVID-19.

The V gene is TRBV5-1, the J gene TRBJ2-2, with 9 bases identical to TRBD2. Trimming at V came to 0 bases and at J to 0 bases, leaving 6 bases not matched to a gene. The germline CDR1 and CDR2 sequences are SGHRS and YFSETQ. The CDR3 length is 18 residues. Here the CDR3 reads CASSLALRGGPNTGELFF. CDR3 in DNA: TGCGCCAGCAGCTTGGCTTTGCGGGGGGGCCCGAACACCGGGGAGCTGTTTTTT. Filled out from reference TRBV5-1 and TRBJ2-2, the complete variable domain reads KAGVTQTPRYLIKTRGQQVTLSCSPISGHRSVSWYQQTPGQGLQFLFEYFSETQRNKGNFPGRFSGRQFSNSRSEMNVSTLELGDSALYLCASSLALRGGPNTGELFFGEGSRLTVL.

The genes are TRBV6-6 and TRBJ1-1, with no clear D. Trimming stripped 7 bases from V and 8 bases from J, with 11 bases between. The CDR3 contains 11 residues. The germline V gene has CDR1 MNHNY and CDR2 SVGAGI (reference sequence). CDR3 in DNA: TGTGCCAGCACCTTGGGCGTAGAAGCTTTCTTT. This translates into CASTLGVEAFF.

This chain uses TRBV27 with TRBJ2-3; D might be TRBD1 (7 bases). Germline V gene lookup returns CDR1 MNHEY and CDR2 SMNVEV (reference sequence). V lost 5 bases and J lost 4, with 16 bases in between. The CDR3 consists of 15 residues. This chain's CDR3 is CASSQGDLRADTQYF. DNA for the CDR3: TGTGCCAGCAGTCAGGGGGACTTGAGAGCAGATACGCAGTATTTT.

The V call is TRBV18, the J call TRBJ2-2; 7 bases line up with TRBD1. Per germline, CDR1 KGHSH and CDR2 LQKENI. Unmatched junction bases numbered 11, after V lost 3 bases and J lost 4 bases. The CDR3 runs 17 residues. In DNA form, the CDR3 reads TGTGCCAGCTCACCGCGACAGGGCCAAAGAGCCACCGGGGAGCTGTTTTTT. Translating gives CASSPRQGQRATGELFF.

The chain uses TRBV12-5 and TRBJ2-2; tentatively, D is TRBD1 (6 bases). Germline V gives CDR1 LGHNT, CDR2 FRNRAP. The CDR3 covers 14 residues. V lost 2 bases, J lost 5 bases, and 9 bases lay in between. The CDR3 nucleotides read TGTGCTAGTGGTTTGAACAGGGTAACCGGGGAGCTGTTTTTT. Translated: CASGLNRVTGELFF.

The chain uses TRBV5-1 and TRBJ1-2; 9 bases are shared with TRBD1. The V gene end was trimmed by 5 bases and the J gene end by 6 bases; junction bases not matched to a gene: 11. The CDR3 loop spans 15 amino acids. Germline V gene sequence: CDR1 SGHRS, CDR2 YFSETQ. The CDR3 loop reads CASSFGQGLLDGYTF. The CDR3 DNA reads TGCGCCAGCAGTTTCGGACAGGGGCTTTTGGATGGCTACACCTTC.

This clone was observed once. This chain links TRBV29-1 with TRBJ2-5, with a tentative D call TRBD1 (6 bases). CDR3 size: 13 residues. The germline V gene encodes CDR1 SQVTM and CDR2 ANQGSEA. With 8 bases removed from V and 1 base from J, the gap between germline ends came to 14 bases. CDR3 amino acids: CSSRQDFQETQYF. As DNA, the CDR3 is TGCAGCTCCCGACAGGATTTCCAAGAGACCCAGTACTTC.

This rearrangement joins TRBV28 to TRBJ1-3; maybe TRBD1 (5 bases). This CDR3 has 17 residues. CDR1 MDHEN and CDR2 SYDVKM come from the germline V gene. Trimming removed 5 bases from V and 0 bases from J, with 17 bases in between. CDR3 amino acids: CASSRIGGYSSGNTIYF. CDR3 bases: TGTGCCAGCAGTAGAATTGGGGGGTACAGCTCTGGAAACACCATATATTTT.

This clone rates as hyperexpanded. The rearrangement links TRBV5-6 to TRBJ2-1; 8 bases are shared with TRBD1. Germline CDR1 is SGHDT and CDR2 is YYEEEE. Trimming cost V 4 bases and J 6 bases; bases outside gene matches: 12. CDR3 length: 16 amino acids. The DNA of the CDR3 is TGTGCCAGCAGCGTACAGGGGGACCATACAGTCAATGAGCAGTTCTTC. This gives the protein CASSVQGDHTVNEQFF.

This rearrangement joins TRBV3-1 (or the pseudogene TRBV3-2) to TRBJ2-1; a possible D gene is TRBD2 (7 bases). This CDR3 spans 15 amino acids. The V gene lost 4 bases and the J gene lost 9 bases, with 19 bases spanning the gap. Germline V gene data show CDR1 as LGHDT and CDR2 as YNNKEL (reference sequence). In DNA, the CDR3 is TGTGCCAGCAGCCCAATAGGGGGGGAGGGCACTGAGCAGTTCTTC. This sequence encodes CASSPIGGEGTEQFF.

The V call is TRBV6-1, the J call TRBJ1-1, with D unclear. Germline CDR1 reads MNHNS; CDR2 reads SASEGT. V gave up 2 bases and J gave up 0 bases, with 10 bases separating them. This CDR3 is 15 amino acids long. CDR3 coding DNA: TGTGCCAGCAGTGAATTTGGCGGCCTGAACACTGAAGCTTTCTTT. Amino acids: CASSEFGGLNTEAFF.

The chain links TRBV7-3 to TRBJ2-1, with no clear D. The CDR3 is 16 amino acids. The V gene's germline CDR1 is SGHTA and CDR2 FQGTGA. The germline V and J ends were trimmed by 4 bases and 5 bases, with 18 bases remaining between them. The DNA for the CDR3 is TGTGCCAGCAGCTCCCCCGAAGCCCCCCAGGACAATGAGCAGTTCTTC. Amino acids: CASSSPEAPQDNEQFF.

The chain has TRBV5-6 and TRBJ1-4, with 9 bases fitting TRBD1. Germline CDR1 is SGHDT and CDR2 is YYEEEE. The length of the CDR3 is 16 residues. Unmatched junction bases numbered 7, after V lost 0 bases and J lost 7 bases. CDR3 in DNA: TGTGCCAGCAGCTTGGTTACAGGGGGCCGGGCTGAAAAACTGTTTTTT. Protein sequence: CASSLVTGGRAEKLFF.

This clone came up once. The chain has TRBV28 and TRBJ2-7; 11 bases are shared with TRBD2. The CDR3 contains 18 residues. V shed 4 bases, J shed 2 bases, and the junction held 13 bases outside the gene matches. Looked up from germline, CDR1 is MDHEN and CDR2 is SYDVKM. CDR3 nucleotide sequence: TGTGCCAGCAGTTCGATGCGGGTAGCGGGAGGGAGGACCTACGAGCAGTACTTC. This translates into CASSSMRVAGGRTYEQYF.

This clone was seen a few times. The genes are TRBV11-3 and TRBJ2-2, with 10 bases fitting TRBD2. The J segment lost 3 bases and the V segment lost 4 bases, leaving 5 bases of the junction unmatched. The CDR3 totals 16 residues. The V gene's germline CDR1 is SGHNT and CDR2 YENEEA. CDR3: CASSSSAGGYTGELFF. For the CDR3, the DNA is TGTGCCAGCAGCTCATCAGCGGGAGGGTACACCGGGGAGCTGTTTTTT.

CDR3 coding DNA: TGTGCCAGCAGCTTAAAGGGACAGGGGGCCGGGGAGCTGTTTTTT. This codes for CASSLKGQGAGELFF. This chain joins TRBV11-2 and TRBJ2-2, with 11 nucleotides matching TRBD1. CDR1 and CDR2 (germline): SGHAT, FQNNGV. Trimming at V came to 2 bases and at J to 6 bases, leaving 2 bases not matched to a gene. The length of the CDR3 is 15 residues.

The J gene is TRBJ2-3, the V gene TRBV5-1; 13 positions match TRBD2. Germline V gives CDR1 SGHRS, CDR2 YFSETQ. The V and J ends lost 3 bases and 0 bases, in that order; junction bases with no gene match: 13. The CDR3 contains 20 residues. CDR3 protein: CASSWMTSGGPLLSTDTQYF. The CDR3 nucleotides read TGCGCCAGCAGCTGGATGACTAGCGGGGGGCCCCTACTCAGCACAGATACGCAGTATTTT.

The V gene is TRBV27, the J gene TRBJ2-7, with 7 bases lining up with TRBD1. CDR1 and CDR2 (germline): MNHEY, SMNVEV (reference sequence). There are 15 residues in the CDR3. After removal of 3 bases from V and 0 bases from J, the junction contained 5 bases not matched to a gene. CDR3 nucleotide sequence: TGTGCCAGCAGTTTCAACGACAGGGTCTCCTACGAGCAGTACTTC. Translated: CASSFNDRVSYEQYF.

The chain couples TRBV10-3 to TRBJ2-5; D possibly corresponds to TRBD2 (5 bases). The V end was cut by 5 bases, the J end by 1 base, with 8 bases between. From germline, CDR1 is ENHRY and CDR2 SYGVKD. The CDR3 is made up of 13 amino acids. The CDR3 sequence: CAISRLSQETQYF. In DNA form, the CDR3 reads TGTGCCATCAGTAGACTATCCCAAGAGACCCAGTACTTC.

This CDR3 is CASTLRSAGLATGNTGELFF. The CDR3 region has the DNA TGTGCCAGCACCCTGAGATCGGCGGGCCTTGCAACCGGGAACACCGGGGAGCTGTTTTTT. V is TRBV27 and J is TRBJ2-2; tentatively, D is TRBD2 (5 bases). Germline assignment: CDR1 MNHEY and CDR2 SMNVEV (reference sequence). This CDR3 is built from 20 residues. V lost 7 bases and J lost 1, with 28 bases in between.

This clone was found once. CDR3 sequence (DNA): TGCGCCAGCAGCTTCGACAGGGCGGTTTATTCACCCCTCCACTTT. Translated: CASSFDRAVYSPLHF. The V gene is TRBV5-1, the J gene TRBJ1-6, with TRBD1 matching 7 bases. The ends lost 2 bases at V and 8 bases at J; junction bases unmatched: 7. The CDR3 has 15 amino acids. Germline V CDR1 and CDR2: SGHRS, YFSETQ.